This passage covers 15 T cell receptor beta chains from one sample sequenced in a study of CD8 T cells in ankylosing spondylitis. TCRdb itself ran the 5' RACE reads through MiXCR, one entry per CDR3 protein. The sample consists of roughly 260,000 distinct CDR3 sequences, 20% of them appearing once. The sequencing input was blood, either unsorted or a sorted T cell fraction (not recorded which). Receptors originate from a male donor with ankylosing spondylitis or in good health (not recorded which).

This clonotype was observed a handful of times. This chain joins TRBV3-1 and TRBJ2-1; TRBD2 aligns across 8 bases. The V gene end was trimmed by 4 bases and the J gene end by 6 bases; junction bases not matched to a gene: 8. The CDR3 sequence is 15 residues long. The germline V gene encodes CDR1 LGHDT and CDR2 YNNKEL (reference sequence). The CDR3 is CASSRGLAGSNEQFF. CDR3 bases: TGTGCCAGCAGCCGCGGGCTAGCGGGCTCCAATGAGCAGTTCTTC.

This clonotype was counted many times. V and J are TRBV6-2 or TRBV6-3 and TRBJ1-1, with D possibly being TRBD1 (5 bases). Deletions cut 2 bases from V and 6 bases from J, with 10 bases between. Germline CDR1 reads MNHEY; CDR2 reads SVGEGT. The length of the CDR3 is 13 residues. DNA for the CDR3: TGTGCCAGCAGTTACCGCCGGGGGGCTGAAGCTTTCTTT. Encoded protein: CASSYRRGAEAFF.

This clonotype was counted between two and nine times. The chain couples TRBV27 to TRBJ1-4; D possibly corresponds to TRBD1 (6 bases). The CDR3 spans 16 residues. V gave up 6 bases and J gave up 7 bases, with 21 bases separating them. Germline V gives CDR1 MNHEY, CDR2 SMNVEV (reference sequence). The CDR3 sequence is CASSSGWGAEIEKLFF. CDR3 bases: TGTGCCAGCAGCTCCGGCTGGGGGGCTGAGATTGAAAAACTGTTTTTT.

The chain uses TRBV5-6 and TRBJ2-5; tentative D call: TRBD1 (6 bases). Trimming left V 1 base short and J 1 base short, with 17 bases between. Germline V gives CDR1 SGHDT, CDR2 YYEEEE. The CDR3 has 17 residues. This CDR3 reads CASSLWATGTSQETQYF. CDR3 DNA sequence: TGTGCCAGCAGCTTGTGGGCTACCGGGACATCCCAAGAGACCCAGTACTTC.

This clonotype came up a few times. The J gene is TRBJ1-6, the V gene TRBV5-1, with 9 bases fitting TRBD1. The length of the CDR3 is 16 residues. Germline CDR1 SGHRS, CDR2 YFSETQ. V lost 3 bases and J lost 6; bases outside the gene matches: 7. CDR3 loop: CASSWGQGSTNSPLHF. CDR3 bases: TGCGCCAGCAGCTGGGGACAGGGCTCAACTAATTCACCCCTCCACTTT.

The chain uses TRBV11-2 and TRBJ1-1; perhaps TRBD1 as D (5 bases). V shed 3 bases and J shed 0 bases, with 26 bases lying between them. The CDR3 is 20 amino acids. The germline gives CDR1 SGHAT, CDR2 FQNNGV. DNA of the CDR3: TGTGCCAGCAGCTTTTCAGAGTCAACAGGCTACCTGAAAATGAACACTGAAGCTTTCTTT. This gives the protein CASSFSESTGYLKMNTEAFF.

This clonotype has ten or more counts. The chain carries TRBV10-3 and TRBJ1-1; D might be TRBD1 (6 bases). The V end was cut by 10 bases, the J end by 0 bases, with 12 bases between. This CDR3 has 13 residues. The germline CDR1 and CDR2 sequences are ENHRY and SYGVKD. CDR3 in amino acids: CATKQGMNTEAFF. CDR3 nucleotide sequence: TGTGCCACCAAACAGGGCATGAACACTGAAGCTTTCTTT.

This clonotype was counted only a few times. This rearrangement joins TRBV12-3 or TRBV12-4 to TRBJ1-2; D unresolved. The CDR3 sequence is 13 residues long. Trimming took off 3 bases at V and 0 bases at J, with 5 bases between the two ends. The CDR3: CASSFATNYGYTF. The DNA for the CDR3 is TGTGCCAGCAGTTTCGCTACTAACTATGGCTACACCTTC.

A single count supports this clonotype. The chain is built from TRBV10-3 and TRBJ1-4; D possibly corresponds to TRBD1 (6 bases). Germline assignment: CDR1 ENHRY and CDR2 SYGVKD. V was pared by 0 bases and J by 2 bases, with 13 bases between. The CDR3 loop spans 17 amino acids. This CDR3 reads CAISESQGPVTNEKLFF. CDR3 nucleotide sequence: TGTGCCATCAGTGAGTCCCAGGGGCCGGTGACTAATGAAAAACTGTTTTTT.

J is TRBJ2-3 and V is TRBV6-1; TRBD2 aligns across 7 bases. With V trimmed by 6 bases and J by 1 base, 7 bases remained unmatched. The CDR3 has 15 residues. CDR1 and CDR2 from the germline V gene are MNHNS and SASEGT. For the CDR3, the DNA is TGTGCCAGCAGCCCGGGGGGTACACGCACAGATACGCAGTATTTT. Its translation: CASSPGGTRTDTQYF.

The chain employs TRBV10-3 and TRBJ1-5; D might be TRBD1 (5 bases). CDR1 and CDR2 (germline): ENHRY, SYGVKD. This CDR3 has 13 residues. Trimming took 8 bases from V and 3 from J, leaving 11 bases between them. CDR3 loop: CAIGAEINQPQHF. In DNA, the CDR3 is TGTGCCATCGGGGCAGAAATCAATCAGCCCCAGCATTTT.

The chain combines TRBV29-1 with TRBJ2-5; the D is unclear. The germline V gene encodes CDR1 SQVTM and CDR2 ANQGSEA. Trimming pared 8 bases from V and 2 bases from J, leaving 9 bases between. This CDR3 is built from 11 residues. CDR3 in amino acids: CSHAVQETQYF. The CDR3 DNA reads as TGCAGCCACGCGGTGCAAGAGACCCAGTACTTC. Using reference TRBV29-1 and TRBJ2-5 for the parts outside the CDR3, the full variable domain is SAVISQKPSRDICQRGTSLTIQCQVDSQVTMMFWYRQQPGQSLTLIATANQGSEATYESGFVIDKFPISRPNLTFSTLTVSNMSPEDSSIYLCSHAVQETQYFGPGTRLLVL.

The chain has TRBV28 and TRBJ2-7; TRBD1 matches at 10 bases. Germline V gene sequence: CDR1 MDHEN, CDR2 SYDVKM. This CDR3 spans 15 amino acids. J was trimmed by 4 bases and V by 3 bases; bases with no gene match: 6. The CDR3 is CASSLVRTGGYEQYV. The CDR3 nucleotides are TGTGCCAGCAGTTTGGTCCGGACAGGGGGTTACGAGCAGTACGTC.

This clonotype has a handful of counts. The V call is TRBV5-1, the J call TRBJ2-3, with D possibly matching TRBD2 (6 bases). CDR1 SGHRS and CDR2 YFSETQ come from the germline V gene. V shed 0 bases and J shed 5 bases, with 13 bases lying between them. The CDR3 spans 15 residues. CDR3 DNA sequence: TGCGCCAGCAGCTTGGGGAGACTAGTTCAAGATACGCAGTATTTT. This translates into CASSLGRLVQDTQYF. The full variable domain, in which reference TRBV5-1 and TRBJ2-3 provide the parts outside the CDR3, is KAGVTQTPRYLIKTRGQQVTLSCSPISGHRSVSWYQQTPGQGLQFLFEYFSETQRNKGNFPGRFSGRQFSNSRSEMNVSTLELGDSALYLCASSLGRLVQDTQYFGPGTRLTVL.

The rearrangement links TRBV3-1 to TRBJ2-3, with D unclear. Trimming removed 0 bases from V and 7 bases from J, with 8 bases in between. CDR1 LGHDT and CDR2 YNNKEL come from the germline V gene (reference sequence). The CDR3 spans 13 residues. CDR3 amino acids: CASSQDLQNTQYF. CDR3 DNA: TGTGCCAGCAGCCAAGATTTGCAGAATACGCAGTATTTT.